This T cell receptor (beta chain) came from a study of OX40 agonist ivuxolimab in advanced cancers. The study in broad terms: Ivuxolimab was a fully human IgG2 agonistic monoclonal antibody targeting the costimulatory receptor OX40 (CD134). Intravenous ivuxolimab was administered to patients every 2 weeks at six dose levels: 0.01, 0.1, 0.3, 1.5, 3 and 10 mg/kg. A male proportion of almost 85% and a mean age of 60 years, ranging from about 20 to 80, were recorded for the dose-escalation cohort. Partial responses were achieved by three dose-escalation patients, of whom one had hepatocellular carcinoma and two had cutaneous melanoma. The paper covers the monotherapy dose-escalation part of the phase I ivuxolimab trial, which included N of about 50 patients. Patients were allowed to have had prior anti-PD-1, anti-PD-L1 or anti-CTLA-4 therapy, and 40% to 45% of the dose-escalation patients had previously received checkpoint inhibitors. Peripheral TCRbeta sequencing was intended to test whether TCR sequence diversity was altered and clonal T-cell expansion was caused by ivuxolimab. Of the 50 to 55 dose-escalation patients, hepatocellular carcinoma was present in approximately 20, melanoma in approximately 15, renal cell carcinoma in 9 and head and neck cancer in 9. Overall study outcomes, separate from this receptor: After ivuxolimab, expanded clones were on average more numerous among CD8+ T cells than among CD4+ T cells. The antigen specificity of the peripheral T cells that underwent clonal expansion was not determined. Low levels of normalized T-cell clonal expansion were also seen in some nonresponding patients. Clonal expansion of both CD4+ and CD8+ blood T cells was observed from baseline to week 6 at doses 0.1 to 3.0 mg/kg. Partial responders in the 0.1-3.0 mg/kg groups had among the lowest normalized peripheral clonal expansion, especially among CD8+ T cells.

For sequencing of the TCRbeta CDR3 region, genomic DNA was extracted from the sorted cells. The immunoSEQ Assay was used to sequence the TCRbeta CDR3 regions. Imported from immuneACCESS, the table was reduced by TCRdb to in-frame sequences with V and J called. These copies leave out some clones; in studies compared against another copy, an unresolved V gene accounts for under half, and the cause of the remainder is not known. The sample table records fewer than 85,000 clones; 85% to 95% of these occur just once. 0.4% to 0.55% of the sample goes to the ten largest clones. The CDR3 goes from the cysteine to the phenylalanine over 15 residues. CDR3 DNA only is kept here, 45 bases in frame from base 1. According to the germline V gene, CDR1 reads SGHRS and CDR2 reads YFSETQ. After removal of 3 bases from V and 5 bases from J, the junction retains 7 bases not matched to a gene. The trial excluded patients who had a history of autoimmune disease or were on systemic immunosuppression. In every dose cohort, peripheral blood was drawn for TCR sequencing at baseline, cycle 4 day 1, and cycle 7 day 1. Samples were obtained from an open-label, multicenter, first-in-human phase I dose-escalation trial of ivuxolimab. Adults with locally advanced or metastatic melanoma, renal cell, hepatocellular, or head and neck squamous cell carcinoma were enrolled in the trial. Before TCR sequencing, CD4+ T cells and CD8+ T cells were sorted from peripheral blood as separate populations.

Concerning this clone: It lacks a known antigen. The record has no base qualities; no much larger clone is one base away.

The TCR comes from an adult with an advanced solid tumor such as melanoma, head and neck, liver or kidney cancer. The chain uses TRBV5-1 and TRBJ2-5, with 10 bases matching TRBD2. Sequencing used CD4+ or CD8+ T cells sorted from blood, obtained in a trial of the OX40 agonist ivuxolimab. This receptor carries the CDR3 CASSYIAGGEETQYF. The base sequence is TGCGCCAGCAGCTACATAGCGGGAGGTGAGGAGACCCAGTACTTC.